The 21 T cell receptor beta chains reported below all come from one sample, sequenced in a study of cytomegalovirus exposure and HLA in healthy donors. Amplification used 60 Vbeta primers and 13 Jbeta primers. Data came from immunoSEQ multiplex PCR; TCRdb stores just in-frame clones and leaves some out. Of tens of thousands of clones listed, around 78% are singletons. Sequenced input: PBMCs. The origin of the receptors is a male donor in good health and CMV-seropositive.

This clone has a count of ten or more. The chain employs TRBV12-5 and TRBJ2-1; D remains ambiguous. Germline assignment: CDR1 LGHNT and CDR2 FRNRAP. The ends were cut back, 2 bases at V and 6 bases at J, with 8 bases in the middle. The CDR3 has 13 amino acids. CDR3 in DNA: TGTGCTAGTGGTTTGCTCCTAGGCAATGAGCAGTTCTTC. Its protein is CASGLLLGNEQFF.

This chain uses TRBV19 with TRBJ1-5; possible D gene TRBD1, 5 bases. Germline V gene sequence: CDR1 LNHDA, CDR2 SQIVND (reference sequence). The CDR3 sequence is 16 residues long. The V end was cut by 3 bases, the J end by 4 bases, with 16 bases between. CDR3 bases: TGTGCCAGTAGTATGGTGACAGAAGATTTGAATCAGCCCCAGCATTTT. Amino acids: CASSMVTEDLNQPQHF.

The chain recombines TRBV4-1 with TRBJ2-5; 11 bases line up with TRBD2. Unmatched junction bases numbered 7, after V lost 8 bases and J lost 2 bases. This CDR3 is 15 amino acids long. The V gene's germline CDR1 is MGHRA and CDR2 YSYEKL. The CDR3 DNA follows: TGCGCCAGCGCAACTAGCGGGAGTAGGCAAGAGACCCAGTACTTC. Translating gives CASATSGSRQETQYF.

The chain recombines TRBV28 with TRBJ2-7, with D hard to call. Trimming pared 5 bases from V and 6 bases from J, leaving 8 bases between. The CDR3 is 11 residues long. In germline, CDR1 is MDHEN, CDR2 SYDVKM. The CDR3 loop reads CASSLRSEQYF. For the CDR3, the DNA is TGTGCCAGCAGTCTGAGGAGCGAGCAGTACTTC.

This clone occurred a few times. The rearrangement joins TRBV9 to TRBJ2-3; the match to TRBD1 covers 7 bases. The germline gives CDR1 SGDLS, CDR2 YYNGEE. The CDR3 sequence is 15 residues long. Trimming at V came to 0 bases and at J to 2 bases, leaving 3 bases not matched to a gene. The CDR3 protein is CASSVAGTDTDTQYF. The CDR3 bases are TGTGCCAGCAGCGTAGCTGGGACAGACACAGATACGCAGTATTTT.

The chain employs TRBV19 and TRBJ2-7, with 15 positions matching TRBD2. The CDR3 spans 15 residues. V trimming: 6 bases; J trimming: 1 base; junction bases outside the gene matches: 1. Germline V lookup: CDR1 LNHDA, CDR2 SQIVND (reference sequence). As DNA, the CDR3 is TGTGCCAGTAGGGGGACTAGCGGGGGGTCCTACGAGCAGTACTTC. Protein: CASRGTSGGSYEQYF.

V gene TRBV5-4 combines with J gene TRBJ2-7; 9 bases fit TRBD1. The CDR3 runs 16 residues. The germline V gene has CDR1 SGHNT and CDR2 YYREEE (reference sequence). V lost 0 bases, J lost 4 bases, and 8 bases stayed unmatched. CDR3 nucleotides: TGTGCCAGCAGCTTGGGTTCGGGACAGGGCATGTACGAGCAGTACTTC. This codes for CASSLGSGQGMYEQYF.

Only a few counts were recorded for this clone. V and J are TRBV11-3 and TRBJ2-3; 9 nucleotides agree with TRBD2. V shed 0 bases, J shed 2 bases, and the junction held 9 bases outside the gene matches. CDR1 and CDR2 (germline): SGHNT, YENEEA. CDR3 size: 18 residues. This CDR3 reads CASSLDSGLAGTTDTQYF. DNA of the CDR3: TGTGCCAGCAGCTTAGATTCGGGGCTAGCGGGGACCACAGATACGCAGTATTTT.

The CDR3 coding sequence is TGTGCCAGCAGTTTAGGCCAGGTGTGGGGACAGGGATACGAGCAGTACTTC. Its translation: CASSLGQVWGQGYEQYF. V usage is TRBV28 and J usage is TRBJ2-7; the match to TRBD1 covers 9 bases. Germline-derived CDR1 and CDR2 are MDHEN and SYDVKM. The CDR3 contains 17 residues. V gave up 2 bases and J gave up 4 bases; unmatched junction bases: 12.

With regard to this clone: This sample also contains other DNA sequences that code for the same CDR3. CDR3 loop: CASGVTDTQYF. In DNA, the CDR3 is TGTGCCAGCGGTGTCACTGATACGCAGTATTTT. This chain uses TRBV25-1 with TRBJ2-3; no firm D call. The germline V and J ends were trimmed by 8 bases and 6 bases, with 9 bases remaining between them. Germline V gene sequence: CDR1 MGHDK, CDR2 SYGVNS. There are 11 residues in the CDR3.

The chain's CDR3 is CASSLGRGNEQYF. DNA for the CDR3: TGTGCCAGCAGTTTGGGACGGGGGAACGAGCAGTACTTC. The rearrangement joins TRBV2 to TRBJ2-7; D might be TRBD2 (6 bases). The germline gives CDR1 SNHLY, CDR2 FYNNEI. Trimming cost V 5 bases and J 5 bases, with 13 bases left between them. This CDR3 comprises 13 residues.

As to this clone: Sequence at one end of the junction differs from germline and may be a read error. The chain recombines TRBV19 with TRBJ1-5, with 9 bases aligning to TRBD1. Germline V gene sequence: CDR1 LNHDA, CDR2 SQIVND (reference sequence). The CDR3 loop spans 11 amino acids. CDR3 sequence (DNA): TGTGCCAGTAGTAATTGGGACAGGGAGGATTTT. Amino acids: CASSNWDREDF.

The chain has TRBV6-4 and TRBJ2-1; D is unclear. This CDR3 contains 16 residues. The V gene lost 0 bases and the J gene lost 0 bases, with 9 bases spanning the gap. CDR1 and CDR2 (germline): MRHNA, SNTAGT. The CDR3: CASSDSSASSYNEQFF. CDR3 coding DNA: TGTGCCAGCAGTGACTCGAGCGCGAGCTCCTACAATGAGCAGTTCTTC.

The chain is built from TRBV19 and TRBJ2-3; D possibly corresponds to TRBD2 (5 bases). V lost 6 bases and J lost 6, with 16 bases in between. Germline CDR1 LNHDA, CDR2 SQIVND (reference sequence). The CDR3 totals 14 residues. The CDR3, as DNA: TGTGCCAGTAGGGCTAGCCTAAGGGTTGATACGCAGTATTTT. Amino acid sequence: CASRASLRVDTQYF.

The rearrangement links TRBV7-9 to TRBJ2-5; 7 positions agree with TRBD2. The CDR3 sequence is 12 residues long. CDR1 and CDR2 (germline): SEHNR, FQNEAQ (reference sequence). The J segment lost 3 bases and the V segment lost 5 bases, leaving 0 bases of the junction unmatched. CDR3 coding DNA: TGTGCCAGCAGCGGGGGGGAAGAGACCCAGTACTTC. Protein: CASSGGEETQYF.

This sequence joins TRBV11-3 and TRBJ2-5; the D is unclear. The V gene's germline CDR1 is SGHNT and CDR2 YENEEA. The CDR3 extends over 13 amino acids. Trimming took off 3 bases at V and 5 bases at J, with 10 bases between the two ends. The CDR3 DNA reads as TGTGCCAGCAGCTTGCACCCTATGGAGACCCAGTACTTC. Its protein product is CASSLHPMETQYF.

J is TRBJ2-7 and V is TRBV19, with a tentative D call TRBD2 (5 bases). CDR1 is LNHDA, CDR2 SQIVND, per germline (reference sequence). There are 13 residues in the CDR3. Trimming took off 11 bases at V and 3 bases at J, with 17 bases between the two ends. CDR3: CAPERGLGYEQYF. The CDR3 nucleotides read TGTGCCCCCGAACGGGGTTTAGGCTACGAGCAGTACTTC.

The V call is TRBV28, the J call TRBJ1-2; D possibly corresponds to TRBD1 (6 bases). CDR1 MDHEN and CDR2 SYDVKM come from the germline V gene. V was pared by 3 bases and J by 4 bases, with 9 bases between. This CDR3 has 13 amino acids. For the CDR3, the DNA is TGTGCCAGCAGTTTGGCAGGGGCCTATGGCTACACCTTC. Translation gives CASSLAGAYGYTF.

This clone came up a few times. The chain joins TRBV12-5 to TRBJ2-1; 15 nucleotides line up with TRBD2. Germline V gene data show CDR1 as LGHNT and CDR2 as FRNRAP. The CDR3 consists of 19 residues. V lost 0 bases and J lost 8; bases outside the gene matches: 11. The CDR3 nucleotides read TGTGCTAGTGGTTTGGTAATGTTTGGACTAGCGGGGGGGAGCGATGAGCAGTTCTTC. Translating it yields CASGLVMFGLAGGSDEQFF.

The V and J genes are TRBV15 and TRBJ1-5, with a weak D call TRBD1 (6 bases). The ends were cut back, 1 base at V and 2 bases at J, with 9 bases in the middle. This CDR3 is built from 15 residues. Per the germline V gene, CDR1 is LNHNV and CDR2 is YYDKDF (reference sequence). The CDR3 sequence is CATSRVAGGNQPQHF. For the CDR3, the DNA is TGTGCCACCAGCAGAGTAGCAGGGGGCAATCAGCCCCAGCATTTT.

The chain couples TRBV19 to TRBJ2-1, with TRBD1 matching 9 bases. Trimming took 8 bases from V and 9 from J; bases not matched to a gene: 14. The CDR3 sequence is 15 residues long. The germline V gene encodes CDR1 LNHDA and CDR2 SQIVND (reference sequence). The CDR3 protein is CASSVPGQGVREQFF. The CDR3 nucleotides read TGTGCCAGTTCCGTTCCGGGACAGGGAGTCCGTGAGCAGTTCTTC.